Given below is one T cell receptor (beta chain) in context. What it recognizes is unknown. This sample stems from a study of cytomegalovirus exposure and HLA in healthy donors. Regarding the study as a whole: In vitro, three CMV-associated chains proved specific for CMV antigens. The study labeled 164 TCR beta chains cytomegalovirus-associated. A previous analysis found most TCR beta V segments productive roughly 87% or roughly 30% of the time.

When sampled, the donors appeared nominally healthy, though they likely had unrecorded immune exposures. Germline assignment: CDR1 MGHRA and CDR2 YSYEKL. The CDR3 extends over 12 amino acids. The V gene lost 6 bases and the J gene lost 6 bases, with 9 bases spanning the gap. The PCR employed 60 Vbeta primers together with 13 Jbeta primers. TCRdb's table, derived via immunoSEQ multiplex PCR, lists solely in-frame clones and lacks some. The profile shows under 95,000 clones, less than 85% of them singletons. This chain links TRBV4-1 with TRBJ1-3, with unresolved D. The receptor was isolated from a man younger than 40 in good health and CMV-seropositive. The sequencing sample was made of PBMCs. The CDR3 DNA reads as TGCGCCAGCAGAGATCCACTAAACACCATATATTTT. It encodes CASRDPLNTIYF.